The rows below give T cell receptor beta chains drawn from one sample of a study of glioma-infiltrating T cells after dendritic cell vaccination. Method: immunoSEQ multiplex PCR; TCRdb's copy keeps in-frame clones and lacks some. The data contain 85,000 to 110,000 clones, roughly 76% of them seen just once; the ten biggest clones take up 9.5% to 15%. The sequenced sample was blood, obtained before dendritic cell vaccination. The source is a human donor with glioblastoma. Each CDR3 is given with its conserved first and last residue. Each record gives: J gene, D gene, clone size, V gene, CDR3 DNA, CDR3 protein. D genes are given only for firm matches. The size field is filled for only some rows; it gives once, few, many or a size class.

>TRBJ2-1|-|once|TRBV19
TGTGCCAGTAGTATAGTCACAGGGAATGAGCAGTTCTTC
CASSIVTGNEQFF
>TRBJ2-7|TRBD1|-|TRBV9
TGTGCCAGCAGCGTAGCCGGGACAGTCGACGAGCAGTACTTC
CASSVAGTVDEQYF
>TRBJ1-1|-|-|TRBV19
TGTACCAGTAGTCGGTCAGGGGAGAACACTGAAGCTTTCTTT
CTSSRSGENTEAFF
>TRBJ1-1|TRBD1|-|TRBV27
TGTGCCAGCAGTTTACCCTCGACAGGGAGCACTGAAGCTTTCTTT
CASSLPSTGSTEAFF
>TRBJ1-1|TRBD1|-|TRBV27
TGTGCGACAGGGAACGCCGTAAGGACTGAAGCTTTCTTT
CATGNAVRTEAFF
>TRBJ2-2|TRBD1|-|TRBV5-1
TGCGCCAGCAGTCCCCGTCGGGACAGGAACACCGGGGAGCTGTTTTTT
CASSPRRDRNTGELFF
>TRBJ2-5|-|-|TRBV6-4
TGTGCCAGCAGTGAAACTGCGGGGGCTGGGACCCAGTACTTC
CASSETAGAGTQYF
>TRBJ2-3|TRBD1|-|TRBV27
TGTGCCAGCAGCCCCGACAGGGGGCGCGTTGTTACGCAGTATTTT
CASSPDRGRVVTQYF
>TRBJ1-2|-|-|TRBV10-1
TGCGCCAGCAGTGAGTCGAGACAACAGTATGGCTACACCTTC
CASSESRQQYGYTF
>TRBJ2-7|TRBD1|-|TRBV5-1
TGCGCCAGCAGCTTCTCCGGGGCAGGGGGCTACGAGCAGTACTTC
CASSFSGAGGYEQYF
>TRBJ2-5|TRBD2|-|TRBV30
TGTGCCTTTTCCGGGGGTCGAGCGGGGAAACAAGAGACCCAGTACTTC
CAFSGGRAGKQETQYF
>TRBJ2-1|TRBD2|-|TRBV5-1
TGCGCCAGCAGCTTGGGGGGGGGTGAGCAGTTCTTC
CASSLGGGEQFF
>TRBJ2-1|TRBD2|-|TRBV2
TGTGCCAGCACCGGGGGGGGAGTTTCTCTATATGAGCAGTTCTTC
CASTGGGVSLYEQFF
>TRBJ2-1|TRBD2|once|TRBV5-1
TGCGCCAGCAGCCTTGGACTAGCGGGGTCTGAGCAGTTCTTC
CASSLGLAGSEQFF
>TRBJ1-2|TRBD1|-|TRBV5-6
TGTGCCAGCACCCCGGGACAGGAGTGGGGTGGCTACACCTTC
CASTPGQEWGGYTF
>TRBJ1-2|-|few|TRBV10-3
TGTGCCATCAGTGAGGGTCCGCAGTATGGCTACACCTTC
CAISEGPQYGYTF
>TRBJ1-2|-|-|TRBV11-1
TGTGCCAGCAGCTTCGGACGGGATAACTATGGCTACACCTTC
CASSFGRDNYGYTF
>TRBJ1-2|-|-|TRBV7-2
TGTGCCAGCAGCTTGGGGCTCTATGGCTACACCTTC
CASSLGLYGYTF
>TRBJ2-2|-|-|TRBV9
TGTGCCAGCAGCGCCGTGACGGAGGCCGGGGAGCTGTTTTTT
CASSAVTEAGELFF
>TRBJ1-3|TRBD1|few|TRBV7-9
TGTGCCAGCAGCTTGGGACAGTTCTACTCTGGAAACACCATATATTTT
CASSLGQFYSGNTIYF
>TRBJ1-1|TRBD1|-|TRBV7-2
TGTGCCAGCAGCTCCACGGGACAGACGAACACTGAAGCTTTCTTT
CASSSTGQTNTEAFF
>TRBJ2-7|-|-|TRBV7-6
TGTGCCAGCAGCTTAGCGAGTACTGACTACGAGCAGTACTTC
CASSLASTDYEQYF
>TRBJ1-6|TRBD1|once|TRBV11-2
TGTGCCAGCAGCGTCGACAGGGGAAACCCCCTCCACTTT
CASSVDRGNPLHF
>TRBJ2-7|TRBD1|-|TRBV19
TGTGCCAGTACCGCCGGACAGGACTACGAGCAGTACTTC
CASTAGQDYEQYF
>TRBJ2-1|-|-|TRBV11-2
TGTGCCAGCAGCATCCGTTACGAGGGCAATGAGCAGTTCTTC
CASSIRYEGNEQFF
>TRBJ2-7|-|-|TRBV5-1
TGCGCCACCAGACGAACTACGGCCTCCTACGAGCAGTACTTC
CATRRTTASYEQYF
>TRBJ1-3|-|few|TRBV21-1
TGTGCCAGCAGCAAAACAGGAGGAAACACCATATATTTT
CASSKTGGNTIYF
>TRBJ1-1|TRBD1|-|TRBV18
TGTGCCAGCTCACCACCCTCAGGGGGCCGGTCTGAAGCTTTCTTT
CASSPPSGGRSEAFF
>TRBJ2-3|-|-|TRBV5-1
TGCGCCAGCAGCCCCCTGACAGGCACAGATACGCAGTATTTT
CASSPLTGTDTQYF
>TRBJ2-5|-|many|TRBV6-6
TGTGCCAGCAGTCTGATCCACTCGGAGACCCAGTACTTC
CASSLIHSETQYF
>TRBJ2-3|-|once|TRBV10-1
TGCGCCAGCAGCCGGGACATCGGGACAGATACGCAGTATTTT
CASSRDIGTDTQYF
>TRBJ1-1|-|-|TRBV29-1
TGCAGCGTTCTGGAAGGTGGGCACACTGAAGCTTTCTTT
CSVLEGGHTEAFF
>TRBJ2-5|TRBD1|-|TRBV9
TGTGCCAGCAGCGTAGCCCTGGGACAGGGCTTGGAGACCCAGTACTTC
CASSVALGQGLETQYF
>TRBJ1-2|TRBD1|-|TRBV7-9
TGTGCCAGCAGTTGGGACAGGGCGCGGGGCTACACCTTC
CASSWDRARGYTF
>TRBJ2-4|TRBD2|-|TRBV19
TGTGCCAGTAGTATAGTGGGGGGGGAAGCCAAAAACATTCAGTACTTC
CASSIVGGEAKNIQYF
>TRBJ1-4|-|few|TRBV7-8
TGTGCCAGCAGCTTAAGAGGGTTAAATGAAAAACTGTTTTTT
CASSLRGLNEKLFF
>TRBJ2-1|TRBD2|once|TRBV10-1
TGCGCCAGCAATGGACTAGCGGGGGGTTCCTACAATGAGCAGTTCTTC
CASNGLAGGSYNEQFF
>TRBJ2-2|-|-|TRBV19
TGTGCCAGTAGTATTATTTTCTCCGAGGGCGGGGAGCTGTTTTTT
CASSIIFSEGGELFF
>TRBJ2-3|-|-|TRBV10-1
TGCGCCAGCAGTGACCCCATTAACGGAGGCACAGATACGCAGTATTTT
CASSDPINGGTDTQYF
>TRBJ1-4|TRBD1|-|TRBV11-2
TGTGCCAGCAGCTCAACGGGACAGCTTAATGAAAAACTGTTTTTT
CASSSTGQLNEKLFF
>TRBJ2-7|-|-|TRBV6-5
TGTGCCAGCAATCAGATCCCGCCTTACGAGCAGTACTTC
CASNQIPPYEQYF
>TRBJ1-1|-|-|TRBV6-1
TGTGCCAGCAGTGCGGGAACTAACACTGAAGCTTTCTTT
CASSAGTNTEAFF
>TRBJ2-4|TRBD1|-|TRBV19
TGTGCCACTCGCGCAGGACAGGGTTTCGGGGCCAAAAACATTCAGTACTTC
CATRAGQGFGAKNIQYF
>TRBJ1-1|TRBD1|few|TRBV2
TGTGCCAGCAGTGCTGATAGCAGGGGGCTGAACACTGAAGCTTTCTTT
CASSADSRGLNTEAFF
>TRBJ2-2|TRBD1|-|TRBV7-9
TGTGCCAGCAGCCCCGGACAGGGGGACACCGGGGAGCTGTTTTTT
CASSPGQGDTGELFF
>TRBJ2-7|TRBD2|-|TRBV19
TGTGCCAGTAGTACCATAGCGGGGGCCTACGAGCAGTACTTC
CASSTIAGAYEQYF
>TRBJ1-1|TRBD1|-|TRBV2
TGTGCCAGCACTGCCGGGACAGGAATAAACACTGAAGCTTTCTTT
CASTAGTGINTEAFF
>TRBJ2-7|TRBD1|-|TRBV13
TGTGCCAGCAGCGCTCCGGGACAGGGGGCCAACGAGCAGTACTTC
CASSAPGQGANEQYF
>TRBJ1-2|-|-|TRBV28
TGTGCCAGCAGTTTAGGCGACAGGAGAGGCTACACCTTC
CASSLGDRRGYTF
>TRBJ1-6|TRBD1|-|TRBV27
TGTGCCAGCAACAGGGGAGGTAATTCACCCCTCCACTTT
CASNRGGNSPLHF
>TRBJ2-4|-|-|TRBV2
TGTGCCAGCAGTGAAGCGCCGGTAGCCAAAAACATTCAGTACTTC
CASSEAPVAKNIQYF
>TRBJ1-2|-|-|TRBV10-1
TGCGCCAGCAGTGATGGCGGGCCCTATGGCTACACCTTC
CASSDGGPYGYTF
>TRBJ1-2|-|-|TRBV7-2
TGTGCCAGCAGCAAAACCCCCGACAGACAGTATGGCTACACCTTC
CASSKTPDRQYGYTF
>TRBJ1-3|-|-|TRBV5-4
TGTGCCAGCAGCTTGGTGGGGGCGCGTGGAAACACCATATATTTT
CASSLVGARGNTIYF
>TRBJ1-5|-|once|TRBV18
TGTGCCAGCTCACCACCCGGGACAACCGGTCAGCCCCAGCATTTT
CASSPPGTTGQPQHF
>TRBJ1-4|-|-|TRBV2
TGTGCCAGCAGTGAAGTCAGGTCCGGTGAAAAACTGTTTTTT
CASSEVRSGEKLFF
>TRBJ2-7|TRBD2|-|TRBV12-5
TGTGCTAGTGGTTTAACTAGCGGGGGGGCCTACGAGCAGTACTTC
CASGLTSGGAYEQYF